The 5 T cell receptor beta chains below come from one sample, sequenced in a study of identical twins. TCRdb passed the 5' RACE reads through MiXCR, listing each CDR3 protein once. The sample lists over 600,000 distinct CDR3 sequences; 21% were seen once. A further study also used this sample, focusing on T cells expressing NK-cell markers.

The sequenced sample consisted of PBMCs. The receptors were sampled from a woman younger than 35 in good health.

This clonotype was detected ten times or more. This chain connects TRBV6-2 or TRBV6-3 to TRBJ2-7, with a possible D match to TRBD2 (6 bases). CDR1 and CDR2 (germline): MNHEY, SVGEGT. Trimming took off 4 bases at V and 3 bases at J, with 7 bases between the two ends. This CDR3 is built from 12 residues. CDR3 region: CASSWGVYEQYF. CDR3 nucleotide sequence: TGTGCCAGCAGTTGGGGGGTCTACGAGCAGTACTTC.

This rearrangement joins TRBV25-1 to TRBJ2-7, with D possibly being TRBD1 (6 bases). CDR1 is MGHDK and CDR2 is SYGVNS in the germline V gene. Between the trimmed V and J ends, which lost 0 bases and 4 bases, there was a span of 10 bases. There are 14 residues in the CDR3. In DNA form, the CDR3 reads TGTGCCAGCAGTGAATATACAGGGCAATACGAGCAGTACTTC. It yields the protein CASSEYTGQYEQYF.

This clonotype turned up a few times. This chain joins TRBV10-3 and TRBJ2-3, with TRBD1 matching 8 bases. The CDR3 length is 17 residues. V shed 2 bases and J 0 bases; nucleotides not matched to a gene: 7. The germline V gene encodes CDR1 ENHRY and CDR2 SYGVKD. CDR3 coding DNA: TGTGCCATCAGTGAGGGGACAGGATTAGCTAGCACAGATACGCAGTATTTT. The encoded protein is CAISEGTGLASTDTQYF.

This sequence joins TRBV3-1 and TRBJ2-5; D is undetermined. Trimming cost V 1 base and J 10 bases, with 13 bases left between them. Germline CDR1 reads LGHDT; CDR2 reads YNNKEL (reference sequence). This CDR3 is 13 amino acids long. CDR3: CASSQGSALFQYF. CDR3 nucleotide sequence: TGTGCCAGCAGCCAAGGCTCAGCCCTCTTCCAGTACTTC.

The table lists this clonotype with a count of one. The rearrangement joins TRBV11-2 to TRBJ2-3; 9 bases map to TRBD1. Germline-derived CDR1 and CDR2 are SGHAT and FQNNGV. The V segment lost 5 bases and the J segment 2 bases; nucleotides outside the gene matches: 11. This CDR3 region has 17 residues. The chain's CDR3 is CASSHPPGQGSTDTQYF. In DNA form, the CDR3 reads TGTGCCAGCAGCCATCCGCCGGGACAGGGTTCCACAGATACGCAGTATTTT.